The 9 T cell receptor beta chains below come from one sample, sequenced in a study of graft-versus-host responses after intestinal transplantation. These receptors have no identified antigens. TCRdb's table, derived via immunoSEQ multiplex PCR, lists solely in-frame clones and lacks some. The sample includes some 130,000 clones, 90% to 95% of them seen just once. This material consisted of unstimulated CD4+ T cells sorted from spleen or lymph node cells, taken before intestinal transplant. The receptors come from a human donor who received an intestinal transplant.

J is TRBJ1-4 and V is TRBV6-5; 7 positions match TRBD1. The CDR3 totals 15 residues. The trim removed 11 bases at V and 3 bases at J, leaving 12 bases unmatched. Per the germline V gene, CDR1 is MNHEY and CDR2 is SVGAGI. CDR3 protein: CAGDYRGAANEKLFF. In nucleotides, the CDR3 is TGTGCCGGCGACTACAGGGGAGCGGCTAATGAAAAACTGTTTTTT.

With regard to this clone: A read error may produce the germline difference seen at one junction end. As DNA, the CDR3 is TGTGCCAGCAGGGACAGAGTCCAACCCTATCAACCCCAGCATTTT. This codes for CASRDRVQPYQPQHF. The chain employs TRBV6-1 and TRBJ1-5; possibly TRBD1 for D (6 bases). CDR1 is MNHNS, CDR2 SASEGT, per germline. The length of the CDR3 is 15 residues.

The chain joins TRBV28 to TRBJ1-2; 7 nucleotides line up with TRBD1. V shed 7 bases and J 5 bases; nucleotides not matched to a gene: 7. Looked up from germline, CDR1 is MDHEN and CDR2 is SYDVKM. The CDR3 loop spans 13 amino acids. DNA of the CDR3: TGTGCCAGCACGGGGACAGCTCGTTATGGCTACACCTTC. This encodes CASTGTARYGYTF.

The V gene is TRBV27, the J gene TRBJ1-1, with TRBD1 matching over 8 bases. Germline-derived CDR1 and CDR2 are MNHEY and SMNVEV (reference sequence). V shed 6 bases and J 8 bases; nucleotides not matched to a gene: 8. The CDR3 covers 13 residues. This CDR3 reads CASRVQGAPEAFF. CDR3 in DNA: TGTGCCAGCAGAGTTCAGGGGGCACCCGAAGCTTTCTTT.

V and J are TRBV19 and TRBJ2-7; a weak D match, TRBD2 (5 bases). The CDR3 length is 14 residues. Germline CDR1 reads LNHDA; CDR2 reads SQIVND (reference sequence). V gave up 3 bases and J gave up 0 bases, with 9 bases separating them. CDR3 amino acids: CASSMTGSSYEQYF. The CDR3 DNA is TGTGCCAGTAGTATGACGGGGAGCTCCTACGAGCAGTACTTC.

This chain links TRBV5-4 with TRBJ2-1; D is unclear. CDR3 length equals 15 residues. Trimming took off 2 bases at V and 4 bases at J, with 13 bases between the two ends. Looked up from germline, CDR1 is SGHNT and CDR2 is YYREEE (reference sequence). The CDR3 sequence: CASSLDLDVYNEQFF. The CDR3 DNA reads TGTGCCAGCAGCTTAGACTTAGACGTGTACAATGAGCAGTTCTTC.

This chain joins TRBV28 and TRBJ2-1, with D perhaps matching TRBD2 (5 bases). V shed 5 bases and J shed 5 bases, with 16 bases lying between them. Germline CDR1 reads MDHEN; CDR2 reads SYDVKM. The CDR3 runs 15 residues. CDR3: CASSPRSVANNEQFF. The CDR3 coding sequence is TGTGCCAGCAGTCCTCGTAGCGTTGCTAACAATGAGCAGTTCTTC.

The DNA for the CDR3 is TGTGCCAGCCTCTCGGCGGGGACCTACAATGAGCAGTTCTTC. This encodes CASLSAGTYNEQFF. The genes are TRBV2 and TRBJ2-1; a possible D gene is TRBD2 (6 bases). The V gene's germline CDR1 is SNHLY and CDR2 FYNNEI. The length of the CDR3 is 14 residues. V was clipped by 8 bases and J by 2 bases, with 13 bases between them.

The chain recombines TRBV14 with TRBJ2-5; maybe TRBD2 (5 bases). Per germline, CDR1 SGHDN and CDR2 FVKESK. V shed 3 bases and J shed 2 bases, with 13 bases lying between them. The CDR3 is 15 residues long. The CDR3 DNA reads as TGTGCCAGCAGCCAGCGGGTGATGGTTCAAGAGACCCAGTACTTC. Its translation is CASSQRVMVQETQYF. Full variable domain (missing parts from reference TRBV14 and TRBJ2-5): EAGVTQFPSHSVIEKGQTVTLRCDPISGHDNLYWYRRVMGKEIKFLLHFVKESKQDESGMPNNRFLAERTGGTYSTLKVQPAELEDSGVYFCASSQRVMVQETQYFGPGTRLLVL.